A selection of T cell receptor beta chains follows, all from one sample in a study of blood T cell repertoires in COVID-19. Produced via immunoSEQ multiplex PCR; TCRdb's table is partial and in-frame only. The sample has tens of thousands of clones, about nine tenths seen once. Sequenced input: peripheral blood. Receptors originate from an elderly man with acute or convalescent COVID-19. Both conserved end residues are part of each CDR3.

TRBV5-4	TRBJ1-3	CASSLGGTAGNTIYF
TRBV5-1	TRBJ2-1	CASSGAGRYNEQFF
TRBV6-5	TRBJ2-7	CASSPTVSSYEQYF
TRBV6-5	TRBJ1-2	CASRGQTYGYTF
TRBV6-5	TRBJ1-6	CAIRIGTGHNSPLHF
TRBV30	TRBJ1-5	CAWSRRGNQPQHF
TRBV5-1	TRBJ1-1	CASVGQMNTEAFF
TRBV2	TRBJ2-7	CASSANEQYF
TRBV3-1/TRBV3-2	TRBJ2-3	CASSQRLAGDTDTQYF
TRBV19	TRBJ1-3	CASSFPGYSGNTIYF
TRBV5-4	TRBJ2-3	CASSLGTGRATDTQYF
TRBV30	TRBJ1-5	CAAGRGPNQPQHF
TRBV11-2	TRBJ2-5	CASSRKRAGGHQETQYF
TRBV13	TRBJ2-5	CASSLKTGAGETQYF
TRBV7-2	TRBJ2-7	CASSLLRDRGYEQYF
TRBV10-1	TRBJ2-3	CASSALLGQGADTQYF
TRBV5-1	TRBJ2-5	CASSLGTTGSETQYF
TRBV3-1/TRBV3-2	TRBJ1-1	CASSQDAANTEAFF
TRBV5-1	TRBJ1-2	CASREDSNYGYTF
TRBV6-4	TRBJ2-3	CASSLAGGTDTQYF
TRBV30	TRBJ1-3	CAWTSDRGGHTIYF
TRBV30	TRBJ2-3	CAWSVRLALVTDTQYF
TRBV20-1	TRBJ1-4	CSASDLLHDEKLFF
TRBV6-6	TRBJ2-7	CASSPLAGAKKEQYF
TRBV24-1	TRBJ1-5	CATSDINSNQPQHF
TRBV4-2	TRBJ1-2	CASSQQGQSNYGYTF
TRBV19	TRBJ1-2	CASSIDVSSRRFIYGYTF
TRBV6-5	TRBJ2-7	CASSSRGPLSYEQYF
TRBV5-1	TRBJ1-1	CASSQTGNTEAFF
TRBV24-1	TRBJ2-2	CATSGPGSGELFF
TRBV6-5	TRBJ1-2	CASYRTGRGYTF
TRBV7-2	TRBJ1-6	CASSLVGRGNSPLHF
TRBV7-2	TRBJ2-7	CASSLALQGTGEQYF
TRBV30	TRBJ1-6	CAWRHLRVSPLHF
TRBV7-9	TRBJ2-1	CASSLTSDYNEQFF
TRBV5-1	TRBJ1-4	CASSPEGTGGLAEKLFF
TRBV9	TRBJ2-1	CASSPRGGGGREQFF
TRBV29-1	TRBJ1-3	CSTRTGSAGNTIYF
TRBV5-1	TRBJ1-4	CASSLVGDNEKLFF
TRBV7-7	TRBJ1-3	CASSLGDNFSGNTIYF
TRBV3-1/TRBV3-2	TRBJ1-2	CASSPEVQGKDGYTF
TRBV10-3	TRBJ2-5	CAISRTDQETQYF
TRBV12-3/TRBV12-4	TRBJ1-1	CASRTTSTEAFF